Presented here are 24 T cell receptor beta chains from one specimen sequenced in a study of T-cell memory formation after mild COVID-19. TCRdb reprocessed the 5' RACE reads via MiXCR and lists one record per CDR3 protein. The sample lists over 350,000 distinct CDR3 sequences, 15% to 20% occurring once. Sequenced input: PBMCs or a T cell subset sorted from them (not recorded which). These receptors were obtained from a man aged 18 to 30 who had mild COVID-19 (a few samples of this study predate the infection). Cell type and time point are not known.

Only a few counts were recorded for this clonotype. The chain's CDR3 is CATSRPGGPNTGELFF. CDR3 nucleotides: TGTGCCACCAGCAGACCGGGGGGCCCGAACACCGGGGAGCTGTTTTTT. The chain has TRBV15 and TRBJ2-2, with D tentatively TRBD2 (7 bases). Germline V gives CDR1 LNHNV, CDR2 YYDKDF (reference sequence). The CDR3 spans 16 residues. V was trimmed by 2 bases and J by 0 bases, leaving 10 bases between them.

The V call is TRBV29-1, the J call TRBJ1-2; D gene uncertain. The V gene lost 6 bases and the J gene lost 8 bases, with 19 bases spanning the gap. The CDR3 loop spans 13 amino acids. Germline CDR1 SQVTM, CDR2 ANQGSEA. In DNA form, the CDR3 reads TGCAGCGTCGCCGGGAACTACCAAGGGGGCTACACCTTC. Translating gives CSVAGNYQGGYTF.

This clonotype has only a few counts. The rearrangement joins TRBV28 to TRBJ1-2; possible D gene TRBD1, 6 bases. The V gene lost 3 bases and the J gene lost 5 bases, with 13 bases spanning the gap. There are 14 residues in the CDR3. CDR1 is MDHEN and CDR2 is SYDVKM in the germline V gene. In DNA form, the CDR3 reads TGTGCCAGCAGTTTGGCGGCAGGGGAGTATGGCTACACCTTC. It encodes CASSLAAGEYGYTF.

This clonotype was picked up a small number of times. The J gene is TRBJ1-2, the V gene TRBV6-2 or TRBV6-3, with unresolved D. V shed 1 base and J shed 4 bases, with 10 bases lying between them. This CDR3 has 14 amino acids. Looked up from germline, CDR1 is MNHEY and CDR2 is SVGEGT. CDR3 bases: TGTGCCAGCAGTTACTTGTCCGGGAGCTATGGCTACACCTTC. Protein product: CASSYLSGSYGYTF.

V is TRBV5-1 and J is TRBJ2-1; maybe TRBD2 (7 bases). The CDR3 has 14 residues. V lost 3 bases and J lost 15, with 22 bases in between. Germline CDR1 SGHRS, CDR2 YFSETQ. This CDR3 reads CASSSAEGGRDLFF. In nucleotides, the CDR3 is TGCGCCAGCAGCTCCGCCGAGGGGGGGCGGGACCTGTTCTTC. The full variable domain, completed using reference TRBV5-1 and TRBJ2-1, is KAGVTQTPRYLIKTRGQQVTLSCSPISGHRSVSWYQQTPGQGLQFLFEYFSETQRNKGNFPGRFSGRQFSNSRSEMNVSTLELGDSALYLCASSSAEGGRDLFFGPGTRLTVL.

The J gene is TRBJ2-7, the V gene TRBV19; the D is unclear. Germline V lookup: CDR1 LNHDA, CDR2 SQIVND (reference sequence). V lost 3 bases to trimming and J lost 5 bases, with 8 bases between them. The CDR3 consists of 12 residues. CDR3 in amino acids: CASSIPPHEQYF. The CDR3 nucleotides read TGTGCCAGTAGTATCCCCCCCCACGAGCAGTACTTC.

V and J are TRBV5-4 and TRBJ2-5, with 10 bases identical to TRBD1. CDR1 is SGHNT and CDR2 is YYREEE in the germline V gene (reference sequence). The V gene end was trimmed by 4 bases and the J gene end by 1 base; junction bases not matched to a gene: 7. This CDR3 spans 16 amino acids. The CDR3 DNA reads as TGTGCCAGCAGCGACCGACAGGGGGCCTTCCAAGAGACCCAGTACTTC. It encodes CASSDRQGAFQETQYF.

The CDR3 DNA reads TGTGCCAGCAGCGTAGTCGGTTCGAGGAACACTGAAGCTTTCTTT. As protein: CASSVVGSRNTEAFF. The chain is built from TRBV9 and TRBJ1-1; D is unresolved. V was shortened by 0 bases and J by 1 base, with 10 bases between the two germline ends. Germline-derived CDR1 and CDR2 are SGDLS and YYNGEE. CDR3 length: 15 amino acids.

This chain uses TRBV5-4 with TRBJ2-3; D remains ambiguous. The CDR3 consists of 14 residues. Trimming stripped 4 bases from V and 6 bases from J, with 15 bases between. Germline V gene data show CDR1 as SGHNT and CDR2 as YYREEE (reference sequence). CDR3 DNA: TGTGCCAGCAGCCTAGAGAGCTACGCGGATACGCAGTATTTT. This translates into CASSLESYADTQYF.

This clonotype was detected only once. The chain joins TRBV9 to TRBJ1-5, with TRBD1 as a possible D gene (6 bases). The CDR3 is made up of 14 amino acids. The germline CDR1 and CDR2 sequences are SGDLS and YYNGEE. The V gene lost 0 bases and the J gene lost 5 bases, with 9 bases spanning the gap. In DNA form, the CDR3 reads TGTGCCAGCAGCGTAGCTGGGGGCCATCAGCCCCAGCATTTT. Its translation: CASSVAGGHQPQHF.

The rearrangement links TRBV6-5 to TRBJ2-5, with a possible D match to TRBD2 (6 bases). Germline V gene sequence: CDR1 MNHEY, CDR2 SVGAGI. This CDR3 comprises 19 residues. The V end was cut by 6 bases, the J end by 2 bases, with 28 bases between. Here the CDR3 DNA reads TGTGCCAGCAGCCCTGGGACGGCAGCGACCTTGGGAGGACAAGAGACCCAGTACTTC. This gives the protein CASSPGTAATLGGQETQYF.

This sequence joins TRBV14 and TRBJ2-3; 8 bases agree with TRBD1. J gave up 1 base and V 1 base, and 4 bases lay outside the gene matches. This CDR3 comprises 16 residues. The germline CDR1 and CDR2 sequences are SGHDN and FVKESK. CDR3 sequence (DNA): TGTGCCAGCAGCCAAGTGCAGGGGGCTGGCACAGATACGCAGTATTTT. It encodes CASSQVQGAGTDTQYF. Looking up the rest from reference TRBV14 and TRBJ2-3 gives the full variable domain: EAGVTQFPSHSVIEKGQTVTLRCDPISGHDNLYWYRRVMGKEIKFLLHFVKESKQDESGMPNNRFLAERTGGTYSTLKVQPAELEDSGVYFCASSQVQGAGTDTQYFGPGTRLTVL.

The CDR3 DNA reads TGTGCCAGCAGTCGACGAGCGGGGGGCCTCACAGATACGCAGTATTTT. Translating it yields CASSRRAGGLTDTQYF. The genes are TRBV12-3 or TRBV12-4 and TRBJ2-3, with 9 bases identical to TRBD2. This CDR3 spans 16 amino acids. Trimming cost V 5 bases and J 2 bases; bases outside gene matches: 8.

The rearrangement joins TRBV18 to TRBJ2-7; D not resolved. Trimming removed 5 bases from V and 6 bases from J, with 11 bases in between. The length of the CDR3 is 12 residues. Germline V CDR1 and CDR2: KGHSH, LQKENI. This CDR3 is CASSFNQREQYF. The DNA of the CDR3 is TGTGCCAGCTCATTCAATCAGCGCGAGCAGTACTTC.

This clonotype was detected only a few times. V usage is TRBV7-9 and J usage is TRBJ2-3; 13 bases match TRBD2. The CDR3 has 16 residues. The trim removed 4 bases at V and 6 bases at J, leaving 7 bases unmatched. From germline, CDR1 is SEHNR and CDR2 FQNEAQ (reference sequence). CDR3 residues: CASSSGTSGDLDTQYF. CDR3 coding DNA: TGTGCCAGCAGCTCAGGGACTAGCGGGGATTTGGATACGCAGTATTTT.

This clonotype was seen more than once but under ten times. J is TRBJ2-5 and V is TRBV7-2, with a tentative D call TRBD1 (6 bases). This CDR3 region has 13 residues. V lost 5 bases, J lost 5 bases, and 12 bases lay in between. In germline, CDR1 is SGHTA, CDR2 FQGNSA. The CDR3 sequence is CASSRTVGETQYF. The CDR3 nucleotides read TGTGCCAGCAGCCGGACAGTGGGGGAGACCCAGTACTTC.

The V and J genes are TRBV4-2 and TRBJ1-5; TRBD1 agrees at 9 bases. CDR1 is LGHNA, CDR2 YNFKEQ, per germline. The J segment lost 3 bases and the V segment lost 4 bases, leaving 7 bases of the junction unmatched. The CDR3 extends over 16 amino acids. Here the CDR3 DNA reads TGTGCCAGCAGCCCAAGGAGGGACAGGGACAATCAGCCCCAGCATTTT. Its translation is CASSPRRDRDNQPQHF.

The gene calls are TRBV10-3 and TRBJ2-7; the D call may be TRBD1 or TRBD2 (5 bases each). Trimming took off 4 bases at V and 5 bases at J, with 15 bases between the two ends. CDR3 length: 14 residues. Germline V gene sequence: CDR1 ENHRY, CDR2 SYGVKD. The CDR3 loop reads CAISAGTRGHEQYF. The CDR3 bases are TGTGCCATCAGTGCCGGGACGAGAGGTCACGAGCAGTACTTC.

V gene TRBV24-1 combines with J gene TRBJ2-3; tentatively, D is TRBD1 (5 bases). Germline V gives CDR1 KGHDR, CDR2 SFDVKD. The CDR3 has 12 amino acids. V dropped 0 bases and J dropped 9 bases, with 6 bases sitting between them. For the CDR3, the DNA is TGTGCCACCAGTGATTTGGACAGAACGCAGTATTTT. Its translation: CATSDLDRTQYF.

This clonotype was counted only a few times. The chain recombines TRBV20-1 with TRBJ1-2; D is undetermined. Germline CDR1 DFQATT, CDR2 SNEGSKA (reference sequence). With 6 bases removed from V and 3 bases from J, the gap between germline ends came to 17 bases. CDR3 size: 14 residues. CDR3 region: CSALPVTVDYGYTF. CDR3 coding DNA: TGCAGTGCCCTCCCTGTTACCGTTGACTATGGCTACACCTTC.

The chain joins TRBV5-5 to TRBJ1-6, with D uncertain. The CDR3 is 15 amino acids. Germline CDR1 and CDR2: SGHKS and YYEKEE (reference sequence). Trimming pared 0 bases from V and 6 bases from J, leaving 10 bases between. The CDR3, as DNA: TGTGCCAGCAGCTTGGGGGGTTTGGGTAATTCACCCCTCCACTTT. Its protein is CASSLGGLGNSPLHF. Using reference TRBV5-5 and TRBJ1-6 for the parts outside the CDR3, the full variable domain is DAGVTQSPTHLIKTRGQQVTLRCSPISGHKSVSWYQQVLGQGPQFIFQYYEKEERGRGNFPDRFSARQFPNYSSELNVNALLLGDSALYLCASSLGGLGNSPLHFGNGTRLTVT.

This clonotype occurred many times. The V gene is TRBV15, the J gene TRBJ2-2; D unresolved. Germline CDR1 LNHNV, CDR2 YYDKDF (reference sequence). The V end lost 0 bases, the J end lost 4 bases, and 9 bases lay between the germline ends. The CDR3 has 15 residues. The CDR3 bases are TGTGCCACCAGCAGAGAGGCCACCTTCACCGGGGAGCTGTTTTTT. Encoded protein: CATSREATFTGELFF.

The chain combines TRBV7-8 with TRBJ2-5; perhaps TRBD2 as D (6 bases). Germline V lookup: CDR1 SGHVS, CDR2 FQNEAQ. Trimming removed 5 bases from V and 4 bases from J, with 14 bases in between. The CDR3 has 14 residues. The CDR3 here is CASSLRWEVETQYF. CDR3 coding DNA: TGTGCCAGCAGCCTCCGTTGGGAGGTAGAGACCCAGTACTTC. Combining the CDR3 with reference TRBV7-8 and TRBJ2-5 gives the whole variable domain GAGVSQSPRYKVAKRGQDVALRCDPISGHVSLFWYQQALGQGPEFLTYFQNEAQLDKSGLPSDRFFAERPEGSVSTLKIQRTQQEDSAVYLCASSLRWEVETQYFGPGTRLLVL.

The rearrangement uses TRBV6-5 and TRBJ2-7; 9 bases map to TRBD1. The CDR3 covers 14 residues. In germline, CDR1 is MNHEY, CDR2 SVGAGI. J gave up 3 bases and V 3 bases, and 3 bases lay outside the gene matches. In DNA form, the CDR3 reads TGTGCCAGCAGTTATGGGACAGGGCTCTACGAGCAGTACTTC. Translated: CASSYGTGLYEQYF.